This T cell receptor (beta chain) derives from a study of blood T cell repertoires in COVID-19. Measured with immunoSEQ multiplex PCR; TCRdb has only the in-frame clones, and not every one. This table holds around 65,000 clones, roughly 90% found once. The TCR comes from a human donor in a cohort sampled during active COVID-19. Sequenced sample: peripheral blood.

The CDR3 sequence: CASSAMGLAGVGGAKNIQYF. In nucleotides, the CDR3 is TGTGCCAGCAGTGCAATGGGACTAGCGGGAGTAGGTGGGGCCAAAAACATTCAGTACTTC. The chain carries TRBV2 and TRBJ2-4; 14 bases map to TRBD2. The V gene's germline CDR1 is SNHLY and CDR2 FYNNEI. The CDR3 has 20 residues. The ends lost 4 bases at V and 1 base at J; junction bases unmatched: 12.